These 13 T cell receptor beta chains were all obtained from the same sample, sequenced in a study of cytomegalovirus exposure and HLA in healthy donors. The study ran its PCR with 60 Vbeta and 13 Jbeta primers. Sequencing used immunoSEQ multiplex PCR; TCRdb keeps in-frame clones, though not all of them. The table records 100,000 to 150,000 clones, about 79% of them present only once. Sample: PBMCs. The origin of the receptors is a woman in her forties or fifties in good health and CMV-seronegative.

The genes are TRBV19 and TRBJ2-7; TRBD2 aligns across 9 bases. CDR3 length: 15 residues. V gave up 10 bases and J gave up 4 bases; unmatched junction bases: 14. Germline V gives CDR1 LNHDA, CDR2 SQIVND (reference sequence). CDR3 in DNA: TGTGCCACCCAAGGTGGGGGTAGCGGGAGTTACGAGCAGTACTTC. This sequence encodes CATQGGGSGSYEQYF.

This rearrangement joins TRBV7-9 to TRBJ2-2; 8 bases are shared with TRBD1. V dropped 4 bases and J dropped 5; count of bases not matched to a gene: 3. Germline V CDR1 and CDR2: SEHNR, FQNEAQ (reference sequence). The CDR3 has 14 amino acids. The chain's CDR3 is CASSWTGPTGELFF. The CDR3 DNA follows: TGTGCCAGCAGCTGGACAGGGCCGACCGGGGAGCTGTTTTTT.

The genes are TRBV7-2 and TRBJ2-5, with 9 nucleotides matching TRBD2. The end of the DNA is better explained by TRBJ2-7, so the J call may be wrong. The germline V gene encodes CDR1 SGHTA and CDR2 FQGNSA. The CDR3 contains 15 residues. As DNA, the CDR3 is TGTGCCAGCAGCGACTACTCGGGACTAGCTAGCGAGCAGTACTTC. Protein: CASSDYSGLASEQYF.

The CDR3 nucleotides are TGTGCGGTTAAGCAGGGCGGGGAGCTGTTTTTT. Translated: CAVKQGGELFF. This sequence joins TRBV25-1 and TRBJ2-2, with D possibly being TRBD1 (5 bases). The germline CDR1 and CDR2 sequences are MGHDK and SYGVNS. The CDR3 runs to 11 residues. Based on the CDR3 plus reference TRBV25-1 and TRBJ2-2, the full variable domain is EADIYQTPRYLVIGTGKKITLECSQTMGHDKMYWYQQDPGMELHLIHYSYGVNSTEKGDLSSESTVSRIRTEHFPLTLESARPSHTSQYLCAVKQGGELFFGEGSRLTVL.

The rearrangement joins TRBV28 to TRBJ2-5; 14 nucleotides line up with TRBD2. Germline trimming cut 5 bases from V and 5 bases from J; bases unmatched to any gene: 13. The CDR3 spans 18 residues. CDR1 is MDHEN and CDR2 is SYDVKM in the germline V gene. CDR3 sequence reads: CASSPRGRLAGGGETQYF. CDR3 coding DNA: TGTGCCAGCAGTCCGAGGGGGAGACTAGCGGGAGGGGGGGAGACCCAGTACTTC.

V gene TRBV28 combines with J gene TRBJ1-2, with 9 bases aligning to TRBD1. This CDR3 is built from 15 residues. Losses at the gene ends were 7 bases for V and 3 bases for J; bases not matched to a gene: 9. The V gene's germline CDR1 is MDHEN and CDR2 SYDVKM. The CDR3 region is CASTVTGGADYGYTF. CDR3 DNA: TGTGCCAGCACCGTAACAGGGGGCGCTGACTATGGCTACACCTTC.

The V and J genes are TRBV5-5 and TRBJ1-2, with a tentative D call TRBD1 (5 bases). CDR1 is SGHKS and CDR2 is YYEKEE in the germline V gene (reference sequence). Deletions cut 0 bases from V and 4 bases from J, with 10 bases between. The CDR3 spans 14 residues. This chain's CDR3 is CASSLDQGRYGYTF. In nucleotides, the CDR3 is TGTGCCAGCAGCTTGGACCAGGGCCGCTATGGCTACACCTTC.

The chain couples TRBV27 to TRBJ1-1, with a weak D call TRBD1 (5 bases). The CDR3 sequence is 14 residues long. CDR1 and CDR2 from the germline V gene are MNHEY and SMNVEV (reference sequence). Trimming pared 1 base from V and 5 bases from J, leaving 11 bases between. Here the CDR3 reads CASSLWQGGTEAFF. CDR3 sequence (DNA): TGTGCCAGCAGTTTATGGCAGGGAGGAACTGAAGCTTTCTTT.

This sequence joins TRBV7-8 and TRBJ1-6; D is possibly TRBD1 (5 bases). CDR3 size: 18 residues. V lost 4 bases and J lost 8, with 24 bases in between. Per the germline V gene, CDR1 is SGHVS and CDR2 is FQNEAQ. The CDR3 sequence: CASSYYYTGSGGDSPLHF. In DNA form, the CDR3 reads TGTGCCAGCAGCTACTATTATACAGGTAGTGGGGGGGATTCACCCCTCCACTTT.

The V gene is TRBV30, the J gene TRBJ2-5; 8 bases fit TRBD2. The last part of the DNA fits TRBJ2-7 better; the J call may be wrong. Germline V lookup: CDR1 GTSNPN, CDR2 SVGIG (reference sequence). The CDR3 extends over 13 amino acids. DNA for the CDR3: TGTGCCTGGAGGATTAGCGGGATCGACGAGCAGTACTTC. Encoded protein: CAWRISGIDEQYF.

This clone has just a few counts. This sequence joins TRBV7-2 and TRBJ1-4; D uncertain. V lost 8 bases to trimming and J lost 7 bases, with 20 bases between them. The CDR3 is 15 residues long. The germline CDR1 and CDR2 sequences are SGHTA and FQGNSA. The CDR3 bases are TGTGCCAGCGGCCGTTCGAGGGAAGTGGGTGAAAAACTGTTTTTT. This gives the protein CASGRSREVGEKLFF.

The chain links TRBV19 to TRBJ2-1; 9 bases align to TRBD2. Germline assignment: CDR1 LNHDA and CDR2 SQIVND (reference sequence). Trimming at V came to 7 bases and at J to 12 bases, leaving 13 bases not matched to a gene. This CDR3 has 14 residues. For the CDR3, the DNA is TGTGCCAGTAATGGACTAGCGTCTTACTCGGCGCAGTTCTTC. As protein: CASNGLASYSAQFF.

This chain uses TRBV27 with TRBJ1-4; 8 bases line up with TRBD1. CDR1 is MNHEY, CDR2 SMNVEV, per germline (reference sequence). Trimming took 5 bases from V and 6 from J; bases not matched to a gene: 5. CDR3 length: 14 amino acids. The CDR3: CASSVDRGDEKLFF. The CDR3 DNA reads TGTGCCAGCAGTGTCGACAGGGGTGATGAAAAACTGTTTTTT.